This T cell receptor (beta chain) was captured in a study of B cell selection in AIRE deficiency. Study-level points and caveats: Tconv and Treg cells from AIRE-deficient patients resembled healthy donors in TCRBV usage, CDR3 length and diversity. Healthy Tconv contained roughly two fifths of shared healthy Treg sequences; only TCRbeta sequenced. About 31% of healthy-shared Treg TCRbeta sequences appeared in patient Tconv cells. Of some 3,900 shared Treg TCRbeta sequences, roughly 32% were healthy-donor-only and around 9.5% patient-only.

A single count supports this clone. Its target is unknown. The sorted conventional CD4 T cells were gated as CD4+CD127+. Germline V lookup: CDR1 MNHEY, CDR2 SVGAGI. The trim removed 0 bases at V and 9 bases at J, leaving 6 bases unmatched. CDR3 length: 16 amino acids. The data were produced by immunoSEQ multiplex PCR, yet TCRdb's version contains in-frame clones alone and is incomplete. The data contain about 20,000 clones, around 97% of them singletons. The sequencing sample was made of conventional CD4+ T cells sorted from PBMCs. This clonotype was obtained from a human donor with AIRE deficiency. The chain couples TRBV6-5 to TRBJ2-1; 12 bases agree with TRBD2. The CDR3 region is CASSYSTSGGWAEQFF. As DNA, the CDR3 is TGTGCCAGCAGTTACTCGACTAGCGGGGGTTGGGCTGAGCAGTTCTTC.